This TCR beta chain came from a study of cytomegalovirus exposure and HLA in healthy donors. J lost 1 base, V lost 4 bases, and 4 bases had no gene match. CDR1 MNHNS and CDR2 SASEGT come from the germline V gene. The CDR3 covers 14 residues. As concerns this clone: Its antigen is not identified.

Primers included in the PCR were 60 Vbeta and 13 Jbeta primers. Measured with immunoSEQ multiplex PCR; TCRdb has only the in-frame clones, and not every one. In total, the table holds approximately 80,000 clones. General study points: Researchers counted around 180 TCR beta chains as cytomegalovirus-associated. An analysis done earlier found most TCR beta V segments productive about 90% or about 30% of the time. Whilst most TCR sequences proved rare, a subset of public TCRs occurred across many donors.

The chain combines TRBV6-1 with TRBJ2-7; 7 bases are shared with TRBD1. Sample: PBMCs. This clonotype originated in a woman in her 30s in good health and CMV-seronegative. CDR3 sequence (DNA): TGTGCCAGCAGTGGGGCAGGGGGTTCCTACGAGCAGTACTTC. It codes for CASSGAGGSYEQYF.